Listed here are 3 T cell receptor beta chains from one sample, sequenced in a study of T-cell reconstitution after alpha-beta-depleted transplantation in children. Unique molecular identifiers were incorporated when the TCRbeta library was constructed. MiXCR, run by TCRdb on the PCR reads, gives a single entry per CDR3 protein. The data contain some 29,000 distinct CDR3 sequences, roughly 6% of them seen just once; the ten biggest clones take up 5.5% to 8%. This specimen consisted of PBMCs, mostly from graft donor cells, obtained 180 days after TCRalphabeta/CD19-depleted stem cell transplant. The receptors come from a male patient younger than 18 who had a stem cell transplant for acute myeloid leukemia, so the T cells may come from the graft donor.

This clonotype was detected many times. The rearrangement links TRBV5-1 to TRBJ1-2; D is unresolved. Trimming stripped 6 bases from V and 3 bases from J, with 15 bases between. There are 14 residues in the CDR3. Germline CDR1 reads SGHRS; CDR2 reads YFSETQ. In DNA form, the CDR3 reads TGCGCCAGCAAACTTGGGTCTGGGGACTATGGCTACACCTTC. It is translated as CASKLGSGDYGYTF.

Many counts were recorded for this clonotype. The V and J genes are TRBV29-1 and TRBJ2-3, with TRBD1 identical over 7 bases. The CDR3 has 14 amino acids. V was pared by 4 bases and J by 5 bases, with 9 bases of the junction left unmatched. The V gene's germline CDR1 is SQVTM and CDR2 ANQGSEA. Here the CDR3 reads CSVGGGGQGDTQYF. CDR3 DNA sequence: TGCAGCGTTGGAGGGGGCGGCCAGGGAGATACGCAGTATTTT.

This clonotype was seen repeatedly, ten times or more. The rearrangement links TRBV12-3 or TRBV12-4 to TRBJ2-3; no definite D call. CDR3 length: 14 residues. Trimming shortened V by 2 bases and J by 4 bases, and 10 bases separated the two germline ends. The CDR3 DNA sequence: TGTGCCAGCAGTTTACTGGCCCAGGCAGATACGCAGTATTTT. Amino acid sequence: CASSLLAQADTQYF.